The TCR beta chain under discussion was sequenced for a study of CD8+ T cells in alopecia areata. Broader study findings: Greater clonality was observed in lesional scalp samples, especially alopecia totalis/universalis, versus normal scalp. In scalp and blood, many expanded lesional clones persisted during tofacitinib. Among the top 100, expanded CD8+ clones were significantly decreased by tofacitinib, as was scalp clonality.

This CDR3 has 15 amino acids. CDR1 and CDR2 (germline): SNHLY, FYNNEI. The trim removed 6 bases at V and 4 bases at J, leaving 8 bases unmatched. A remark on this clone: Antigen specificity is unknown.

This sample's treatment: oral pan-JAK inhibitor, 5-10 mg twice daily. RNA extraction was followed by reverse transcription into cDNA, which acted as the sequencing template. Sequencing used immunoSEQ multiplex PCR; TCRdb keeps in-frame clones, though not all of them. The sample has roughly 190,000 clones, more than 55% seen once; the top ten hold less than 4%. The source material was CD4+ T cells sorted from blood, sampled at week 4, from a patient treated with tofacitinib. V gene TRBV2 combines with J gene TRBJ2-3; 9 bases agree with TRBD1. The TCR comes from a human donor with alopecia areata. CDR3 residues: CASSPGTGTADTQYF. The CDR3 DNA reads TGTGCCAGCAGCCCCGGGACAGGGACAGCAGATACGCAGTATTTT.